Presented here are 11 T cell receptor beta chains from one specimen sequenced in a study of blood T cell repertoires in COVID-19. Some clones are missing from TCRdb's copy, which holds only in-frame ones; the method was immunoSEQ multiplex PCR. The sample lists about 320,000 clones, roughly 82% occurring once. The sample taken for sequencing was peripheral blood. The receptors were sampled from a woman in her forties or fifties with acute or convalescent COVID-19.

The V gene is TRBV9, the J gene TRBJ2-3; the match to TRBD2 covers 13 bases. In germline, CDR1 is SGDLS, CDR2 YYNGEE. CDR3 size: 16 residues. Unmatched junction bases numbered 1, after V lost 0 bases and J lost 3 bases. The CDR3 DNA reads as TGTGCCAGCAGCGTAGTACTAGCGGGAGGGACAGATACGCAGTATTTT. It yields the protein CASSVVLAGGTDTQYF.

The chain uses TRBV29-1 and TRBJ2-3; 11 nucleotides match TRBD2. Germline trimming cut 6 bases from V and 3 bases from J; bases unmatched to any gene: 5. The CDR3 has 14 amino acids. Germline-derived CDR1 and CDR2 are SQVTM and ANQGSEA. CDR3 coding DNA: TGCAGCGTCGTAGCGGGAGGGAGGACAGATACGCAGTATTTT. This gives the protein CSVVAGGRTDTQYF.

In this sample, this clone turned up a few times. The chain uses TRBV27 and TRBJ1-4, with TRBD1 matching over 7 bases. Germline loops: CDR1 MNHEY, CDR2 SMNVEV (reference sequence). The CDR3 spans 14 residues. Losses at the gene ends were 5 bases for V and 3 bases for J; bases not matched to a gene: 3. Written as DNA, the CDR3 is TGTGCCAGCAGTGACAGGGCTTCTAATGAAAAACTGTTTTTT. The encoded protein is CASSDRASNEKLFF. Full variable domain (remainder filled in from reference TRBV27 and TRBJ1-4): EAQVTQNPRYLITVTGKKLTVTCSQNMNHEYMSWYRQDPGLGLRQIYYSMNVEVTDKGDVPEGYKVSRKEKRNFPLILESPSPNQTSLYFCASSDRASNEKLFFGSGTQLSVL.

This CDR3 reads CASSPWTGNTGELFF. As DNA, the CDR3 is TGTGCCAGCTCACCCTGGACAGGGAACACCGGGGAGCTGTTTTTT. The chain couples TRBV18 to TRBJ2-2, with TRBD1 matching over 7 bases. Per germline, CDR1 KGHSH and CDR2 LQKENI. The CDR3 has 15 residues. V gave up 3 bases and J gave up 1 base; unmatched junction bases: 2.

This chain links TRBV19 with TRBJ2-3; TRBD2 matches at 10 bases. The junction had 2 bases not matched to a gene; V was cut back by 1 base and J by 4 bases. Per the germline V gene, CDR1 is LNHDA and CDR2 is SQIVND (reference sequence). CDR3 length: 15 amino acids. As DNA, the CDR3 is TGTGCCAGTAGTATAGCTGGGACTAGCGCAGATACGCAGTATTTT. It is translated as CASSIAGTSADTQYF.

Only one count was recorded for this clone. The rearrangement links TRBV2 to TRBJ2-2; possibly TRBD1 for D (6 bases). The V end was cut by 4 bases, the J end by 7 bases, with 19 bases between. Germline values: CDR1 SNHLY, CDR2 FYNNEI. CDR3 length: 16 residues. CDR3 nucleotides: TGTGCCAGCAGTGGTACAGGGTGGGAAACAAGCGGGGAGCTGTTTTTT. It yields the protein CASSGTGWETSGELFF. The variable domain in full, completed from reference TRBV2 and TRBJ2-2, reads EPEVTQTPSHQVTQMGQEVILRCVPISNHLYFYWYRQILGQKVEFLVSFYNNEISEKSEIFDDQFSVERPDGSNFTLKIRSTKLEDSAMYFCASSGTGWETSGELFFGEGSRLTVL.

This clone appeared a single time. The gene calls are TRBV28 and TRBJ1-1; a possible D gene is TRBD1 (5 bases). This CDR3 contains 12 residues. The V gene lost 6 bases and the J gene lost 8 bases, with 13 bases spanning the gap. The germline gives CDR1 MDHEN, CDR2 SYDVKM. CDR3 nucleotides: TGTGCCAGCAGGGCCCAGGGTTTCGAAGCTTTCTTT. Translation: CASRAQGFEAFF.

J is TRBJ1-6 and V is TRBV5-1, with 10 nucleotides matching TRBD1. Trimming removed 5 bases from V and 10 bases from J; junction bases left unmatched: 3. The CDR3 spans 13 residues. Germline V gene sequence: CDR1 SGHRS, CDR2 YFSETQ. In nucleotides, the CDR3 is TGCGCCAGCAGAGGGGACAGGGGATCACCCCTCCACTTT. The encoded protein is CASRGDRGSPLHF. Full variable domain (rest looked up from reference TRBV5-1 and TRBJ1-6): KAGVTQTPRYLIKTRGQQVTLSCSPISGHRSVSWYQQTPGQGLQFLFEYFSETQRNKGNFPGRFSGRQFSNSRSEMNVSTLELGDSALYLCASRGDRGSPLHFGNGTRLTVT.

The rearrangement uses TRBV4-2 and TRBJ2-1, with 9 bases fitting TRBD1. CDR3 length equals 15 residues. In germline, CDR1 is LGHNA, CDR2 YNFKEQ. V lost 0 bases and J lost 4; bases outside the gene matches: 1. In DNA, the CDR3 is TGTGCCAGCAGCCAAGAACAGGGGGCTTACAATGAGCAGTTCTTC. It codes for CASSQEQGAYNEQFF.

The chain combines TRBV7-2 with TRBJ2-7; possible D gene TRBD2, 7 bases. Germline V lookup: CDR1 SGHTA, CDR2 FQGNSA. The CDR3 loop spans 16 amino acids. V was cut by 2 bases and J by 2 bases, with 16 bases left in between. The CDR3 bases are TGTGCCAGCAGCTTACGGCGGGGGCAGGGAGCCTACGAGCAGTACTTC. As protein: CASSLRRGQGAYEQYF.

V usage is TRBV27 and J usage is TRBJ1-5; 9 bases map to TRBD1. The ends lost 8 bases at V and 6 bases at J; junction bases unmatched: 8. The germline V gene encodes CDR1 MNHEY and CDR2 SMNVEV (reference sequence). The CDR3 extends over 14 amino acids. CDR3 loop: CASSSHRGLQPQHF. The CDR3 nucleotides are TGTGCCAGCTCATCCCACAGGGGGCTTCAGCCCCAGCATTTT.